This T cell receptor (beta chain) was observed in a study of identical twins. Per the germline V gene, CDR1 is SQVTM and CDR2 is ANQGSEA. This CDR3 spans 16 amino acids. The V and J ends lost 1 base and 9 bases, in that order; junction bases with no gene match: 8. Unique molecular identifiers were in the cDNA, with template-switch universal primer binding. TCRdb reprocessed the 5' RACE reads with MiXCR, giving one entry per CDR3 protein. The table lists under 900,000 distinct CDR3 sequences, about 12% of them singletons. Everyone who gave samples was a healthy Caucasian. The data were also submitted as part of a second study, on yellow fever vaccine responses in identical twins.

The genes are TRBV29-1 and TRBJ2-1; 14 bases are a match to TRBD2. The receptor's source is a woman aged 18-29 years in good health. Sequenced: PBMCs. CDR3 loop: CSVEGRGTSGRSEQFF. The CDR3 coding sequence is TGCAGCGTTGAAGGACGAGGGACTAGCGGGAGAAGTGAGCAGTTCTTC.